The 25 T cell receptor beta chains in this list originate from one sample, sequenced in a study of T cells expressing NK-cell markers. Reanalyzing the 5' RACE reads, TCRdb keeps one entry per CDR3 protein, without DNA. This table holds about 540,000 distinct CDR3 sequences. Sequenced input: blood T cells: a sorted CD56 or NKG2C T cell subset, CD4+ or CD8+ T cells, or bulk PBMC T cells (not recorded which). All receptors come from a man younger than 35 in good health.

The chain is built from TRBV7-9 and TRBJ2-2; there is no DNA to check the TCRdb D call of TRBD1. Germline V gene sequence: CDR1 SEHNR, CDR2 FQNEAQ (reference sequence). The CDR3 has 16 amino acids. The CDR3 here is CASSLRGTGTTGELFF.

V and J are TRBV2 and TRBJ2-2; TCRdb calls TRBD2, which cannot be checked without DNA. Germline loops: CDR1 SNHLY, CDR2 FYNNEI. This CDR3 comprises 14 residues. The CDR3 spells CASRRRENTGELFF.

The rearrangement links TRBV6-2 or TRBV6-3 to TRBJ2-3; TCRdb picks TRBD1, but there is no DNA to check that call. The length of the CDR3 is 16 residues. Germline CDR1 and CDR2: MNHEY and SVGEGT. CDR3 region: CASSPHDPALTDTQYF.

The chain combines TRBV5-1 with TRBJ1-5; TCRdb selects TRBD1, and the lack of DNA leaves this call unchecked. Per germline, CDR1 SGHRS and CDR2 YFSETQ. The CDR3 contains 16 residues. CDR3 protein: CASSPGATDSNQPQHF.

The rearrangement links TRBV5-1 to TRBJ2-7; TCRdb calls TRBD1, which cannot be checked without DNA. This CDR3 spans 20 amino acids. Germline V gene lookup returns CDR1 SGHRS and CDR2 YFSETQ. CDR3 residues: CASSQLRSQGRGHLSYEQYF. The whole variable domain, filled in from reference TRBV5-1 and TRBJ2-7, reads KAGVTQTPRYLIKTRGQQVTLSCSPISGHRSVSWYQQTPGQGLQFLFEYFSETQRNKGNFPGRFSGRQFSNSRSEMNVSTLELGDSALYLCASSQLRSQGRGHLSYEQYFGPGTRLTVT.

The gene calls are TRBV12-3 or TRBV12-4 and TRBJ2-1. The CDR3 runs 13 residues. The CDR3 loop reads CASSPRWAGEQFF.

The V and J genes are TRBV12-3 or TRBV12-4 and TRBJ2-7; TCRdb gives TRBD1 as the D gene, but with no DNA this cannot be confirmed. The CDR3 runs to 12 residues. The CDR3: CASSVTGTARYF.

The rearrangement links TRBV20-1 to TRBJ2-2; TCRdb's assignment of TRBD2 cannot be checked, as there is no DNA. Germline V gene data show CDR1 as DFQATT and CDR2 as SNEGSKA (reference sequence). The CDR3 contains 17 residues. This CDR3 is CSARVAGGPLNTGELFF.

This chain joins TRBV12-3 or TRBV12-4 and TRBJ2-3; no DNA is available, so the TRBD1 call from TCRdb remains unchecked. The CDR3 loop spans 17 amino acids. The CDR3 reads CASSTTGDPSRVATQYF.

The CDR3 region is CASSAGRGWTDTQYF. V usage is TRBV27 and J usage is TRBJ2-3; TCRdb designates TRBD2, a call that cannot be tested without DNA. This CDR3 spans 15 amino acids. The germline CDR1 and CDR2 sequences are MNHEY and SMNVEV (reference sequence).

V usage is TRBV20-1 and J usage is TRBJ2-5; TCRdb outputs TRBD2, but without DNA this stays unchecked. Germline V CDR1 and CDR2: DFQATT, SNEGSKA (reference sequence). This CDR3 comprises 14 residues. This CDR3 is CSAPPRSGSKTQYF.

The chain combines TRBV7-2 with TRBJ2-2; the D gene TCRdb calls, TRBD2, cannot be checked with no DNA. This CDR3 spans 14 amino acids. Per germline, CDR1 SGHTA and CDR2 FQGNSA. This chain's CDR3 is CASILGSKDGELFF.

The genes are TRBV5-1 and TRBJ2-2; as DNA is missing, the TRBD2 call by TCRdb cannot be tested. The CDR3 is 14 residues long. Germline values: CDR1 SGHRS, CDR2 YFSETQ. CDR3 in amino acids: CATQSGRNTGELFF.

The V and J genes are TRBV2 and TRBJ1-1; the D call from TCRdb, TRBD1, cannot be confirmed without DNA. The CDR3 has 13 residues. Germline values: CDR1 SNHLY, CDR2 FYNNEI. CDR3 region: CAGQRGVNTEAFF.

The chain joins TRBV7-2 to TRBJ1-2. The CDR3 consists of 16 residues. Germline-derived CDR1 and CDR2 are SGHTA and FQGNSA. The CDR3 loop reads CASSLAPSGGLYGYTF.

This sequence joins TRBV20-1 and TRBJ2-7; as DNA is missing, the TRBD1 call by TCRdb cannot be tested. Germline V gene data show CDR1 as DFQATT and CDR2 as SNEGSKA (reference sequence). The CDR3 sequence is 14 residues long. CDR3 sequence reads: CSARARDRLYEQYF.

V usage is TRBV15 and J usage is TRBJ2-4; TCRdb returns TRBD2, unconfirmable since there is no DNA. CDR3 length: 16 amino acids. Germline V gives CDR1 LNHNV, CDR2 YYDKDF (reference sequence). Here the CDR3 reads CATSDEREGPKNIQYF.

The gene calls are TRBV5-5 and TRBJ2-7; the TRBD2 assignment by TCRdb is unverifiable without DNA. CDR3 length: 16 amino acids. Germline CDR1 reads SGHKS; CDR2 reads YYEKEE (reference sequence). The CDR3 loop is CASSLAASGRTYEQYF.

The J gene is TRBJ2-7, the V gene TRBV7-6; absent DNA, TCRdb's TRBD2 call cannot be checked. This CDR3 spans 16 amino acids. Germline CDR1 is SGHVS and CDR2 is FNYEAQ. This CDR3 is CASSLGGTSGSYEQYF.

V usage is TRBV7-9 and J usage is TRBJ1-4. Germline V gives CDR1 SEHNR, CDR2 FQNEAQ (reference sequence). CDR3 length equals 16 residues. This CDR3 reads CASSRSGTGLAEKLFF.

This chain joins TRBV24-1 and TRBJ2-7; TCRdb's D gene call, TRBD2, goes unchecked for lack of DNA. The CDR3 is 18 amino acids. CDR1 and CDR2 (germline): KGHDR, SFDVKD. The CDR3 region is CATSDLPSGRQSSYEQYF.

This rearrangement joins TRBV6-5 to TRBJ2-1; TCRdb proposes TRBD1, but this gene call is untestable without DNA. This CDR3 spans 16 amino acids. Germline-derived CDR1 and CDR2 are MNHEY and SVGAGI. CDR3: CASSSPGTPKGNEQFF.

The J gene is TRBJ1-4, the V gene TRBV20-1. The CDR3 consists of 15 residues. Germline CDR1 DFQATT, CDR2 SNEGSKA (reference sequence). The CDR3 region is CSARDRRLGSEKLFF.

This rearrangement joins TRBV5-1 to TRBJ2-1; TCRdb's assignment of TRBD1 cannot be checked, as there is no DNA. Germline CDR1 and CDR2: SGHRS and YFSETQ. The CDR3 has 15 amino acids. CDR3 amino acids: CASSPQGSRLDEQFF.

The chain is built from TRBV7-2 and TRBJ2-3. Germline CDR1 SGHTA, CDR2 FQGNSA. The length of the CDR3 is 14 residues. CDR3 region: CASSKPELTDTQYF.